The present T cell receptor (beta chain) was sequenced within a study of blood T cell repertoires in COVID-19. Study-wide background: Both acute and convalescent COVID-19 samples were obtained from the United States, Italy and Spain. Sources were T cells, B-cell-depleted T cells, or PBMCs; the material itself was cDNA or gDNA.

Trimming at V came to 3 bases and at J to 8 bases, leaving 6 bases not matched to a gene. The CDR3 sequence is 14 residues long. The germline gives CDR1 SEHNR, CDR2 FQNEAQ (reference sequence). Per the original methods: Using reference gene primer amplification, nucleated cell counts were estimated. Assay: immunoSEQ multiplex PCR; the TCRdb copy retains only in-frame clones and omits some. From that table come the V and J calls and clone size; the DNA was used to work out D and trimming. The table records 200,000 to 250,000 clones, approximately 90% of them present only once. This chain uses TRBV7-9 with TRBJ1-4, with 7 bases matching TRBD1. Sequencing was performed on PBMCs or T cells enriched from blood (not recorded which). The receptor was derived from a man aged 25-45 years who had recovered from COVID-19. CDR3 region: CASSLTGFGEKLFF. The CDR3 DNA reads TGTGCCAGCAGCTTGACAGGGTTTGGAGAAAAACTGTTTTTT. Drawing the rest from reference TRBV7-9 and TRBJ1-4, the complete variable domain is DTGVSQNPRHKITKRGQNVTFRCDPISEHNRLYWYRQTLGQGPEFLTYFQNEAQLEKSRLLSDRFSAERPKGSFSTLEIQRTEQGDSAMYLCASSLTGFGEKLFFGSGTQLSVL.